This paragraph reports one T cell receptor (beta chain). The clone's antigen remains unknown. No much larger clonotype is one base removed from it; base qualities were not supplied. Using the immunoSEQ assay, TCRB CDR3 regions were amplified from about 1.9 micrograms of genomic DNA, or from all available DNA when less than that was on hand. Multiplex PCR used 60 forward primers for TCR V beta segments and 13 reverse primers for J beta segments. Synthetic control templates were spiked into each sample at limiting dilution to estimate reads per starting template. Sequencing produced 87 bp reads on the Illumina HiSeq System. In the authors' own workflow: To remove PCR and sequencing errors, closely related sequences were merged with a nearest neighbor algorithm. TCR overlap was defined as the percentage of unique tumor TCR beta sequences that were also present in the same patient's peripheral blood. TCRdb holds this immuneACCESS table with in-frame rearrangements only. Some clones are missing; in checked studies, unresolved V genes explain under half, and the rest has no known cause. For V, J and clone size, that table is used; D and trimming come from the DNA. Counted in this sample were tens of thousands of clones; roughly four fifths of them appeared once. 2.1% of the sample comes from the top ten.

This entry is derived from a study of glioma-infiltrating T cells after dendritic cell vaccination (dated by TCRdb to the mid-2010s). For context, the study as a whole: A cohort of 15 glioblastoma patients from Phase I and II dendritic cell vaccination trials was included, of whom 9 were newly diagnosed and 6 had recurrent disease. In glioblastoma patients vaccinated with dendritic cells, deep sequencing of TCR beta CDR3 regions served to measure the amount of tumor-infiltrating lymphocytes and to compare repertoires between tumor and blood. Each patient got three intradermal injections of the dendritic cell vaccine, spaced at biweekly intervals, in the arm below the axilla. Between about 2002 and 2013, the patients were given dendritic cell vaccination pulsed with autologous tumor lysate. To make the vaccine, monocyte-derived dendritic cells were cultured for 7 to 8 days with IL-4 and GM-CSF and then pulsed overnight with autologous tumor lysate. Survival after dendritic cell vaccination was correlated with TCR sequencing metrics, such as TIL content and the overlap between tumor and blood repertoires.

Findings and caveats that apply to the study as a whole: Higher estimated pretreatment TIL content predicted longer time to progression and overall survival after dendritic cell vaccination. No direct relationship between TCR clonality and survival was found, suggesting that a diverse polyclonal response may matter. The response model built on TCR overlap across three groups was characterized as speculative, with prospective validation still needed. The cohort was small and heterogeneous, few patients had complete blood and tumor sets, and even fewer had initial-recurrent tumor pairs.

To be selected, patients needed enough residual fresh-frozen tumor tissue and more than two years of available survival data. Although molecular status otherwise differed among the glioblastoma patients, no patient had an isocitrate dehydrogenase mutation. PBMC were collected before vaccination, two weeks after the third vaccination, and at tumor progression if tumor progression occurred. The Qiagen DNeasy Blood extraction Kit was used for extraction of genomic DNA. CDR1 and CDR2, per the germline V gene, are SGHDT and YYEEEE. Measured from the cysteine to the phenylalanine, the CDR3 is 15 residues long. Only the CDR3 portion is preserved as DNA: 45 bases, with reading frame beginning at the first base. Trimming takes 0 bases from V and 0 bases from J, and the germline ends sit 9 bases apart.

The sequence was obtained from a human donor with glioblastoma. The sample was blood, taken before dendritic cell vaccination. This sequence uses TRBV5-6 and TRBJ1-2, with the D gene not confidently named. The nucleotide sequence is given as TGTGCCAGCAGCTTGGTCTCTAACTCTAACTATGGCTACACCTTC. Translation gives CASSLVSNSNYGYTF.